This entry is about one T cell receptor beta chain. The antigen is undetermined. V lost 2 bases, J lost 4 bases, and 5 bases stayed unmatched. Germline assignment: CDR1 MNHEY and CDR2 SVGAGI. CDR3 size: 14 residues. This sample is part of a study of neurological immune-mediated disorders. Study outcomes and limitations: HTLV-1-associated myelopathy led in TCR clonal expansion, while multiple sclerosis ranked lowest, below healthy controls.

TCRdb re-called the 5' RACE reads with MiXCR, one entry per CDR3 protein. The sample lists tens of thousands of distinct CDR3 sequences; roughly 4.4% were seen once. Sequencing used PBMCs. The clonotype was recovered from a woman aged 65 to 85 with multiple sclerosis. V is TRBV6-5 and J is TRBJ2-7, with TRBD1 matching over 7 bases. This chain's CDR3 is CASSYRDSAYEQYF. The DNA of the CDR3 is TGTGCCAGCAGTTACAGGGACAGTGCTTACGAGCAGTACTTC.